This T cell receptor beta chain was sequenced in a study of glioma-infiltrating T cells after dendritic cell vaccination. On the study more broadly: Patients had newly diagnosed or recurrent glioblastoma and received dendritic cell vaccines. Autologous tumor lysate-pulsed dendritic cell vaccination was given between about 2002 and 2012.

TCRB CDR3 was amplified from 2 ug genomic DNA or less. The PCR used 60 V beta and 13 J beta primers. The data were produced by immunoSEQ multiplex PCR, yet TCRdb's version contains in-frame clones alone and is incomplete. The sample carries fewer than 70,000 clones, 70% to 90% recorded once. Noted time point: after dendritic cell vaccination, including at tumor progression/relapse. The sample here was blood, taken after dendritic cell vaccination. The clonotype was recovered from a human donor with glioblastoma.

The CDR3 protein is CASPEGGRSSIYF. CDR3 in DNA: TGTGCCAGCCCGGAGGGGGGGAGGTCGTCCATATATTTT. The J gene is TRBJ1-3, the V gene TRBV6-1; D might be TRBD1 (6 bases). Trimming left V 8 bases short and J 11 bases short, with 19 bases between. CDR1 and CDR2 (germline): MNHNS, SASEGT. The CDR3 has 13 amino acids.